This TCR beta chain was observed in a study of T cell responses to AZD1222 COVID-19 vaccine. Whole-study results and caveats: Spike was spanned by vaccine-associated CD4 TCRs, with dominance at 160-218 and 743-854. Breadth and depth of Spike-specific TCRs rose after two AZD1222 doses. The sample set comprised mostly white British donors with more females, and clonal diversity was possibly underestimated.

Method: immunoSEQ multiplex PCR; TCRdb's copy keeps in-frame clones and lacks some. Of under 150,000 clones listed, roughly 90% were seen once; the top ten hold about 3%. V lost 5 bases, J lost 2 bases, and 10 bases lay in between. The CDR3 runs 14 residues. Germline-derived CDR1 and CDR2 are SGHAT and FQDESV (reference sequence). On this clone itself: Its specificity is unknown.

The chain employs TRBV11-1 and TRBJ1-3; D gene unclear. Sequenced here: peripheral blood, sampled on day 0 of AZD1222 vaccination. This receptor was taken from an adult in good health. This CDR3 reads CASSPRMPGNTIYF. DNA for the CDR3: TGTGCCAGCAGCCCCCGTATGCCTGGAAACACCATATATTTT.